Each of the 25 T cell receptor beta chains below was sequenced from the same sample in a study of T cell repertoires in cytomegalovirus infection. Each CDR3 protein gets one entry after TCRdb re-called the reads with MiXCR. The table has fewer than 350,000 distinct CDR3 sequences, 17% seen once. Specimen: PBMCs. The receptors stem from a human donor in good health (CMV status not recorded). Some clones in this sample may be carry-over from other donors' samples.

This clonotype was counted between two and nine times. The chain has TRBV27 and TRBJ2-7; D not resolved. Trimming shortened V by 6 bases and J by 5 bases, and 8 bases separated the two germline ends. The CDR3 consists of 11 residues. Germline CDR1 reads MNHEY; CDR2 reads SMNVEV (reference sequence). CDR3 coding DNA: TGTGCCAGCAGCCATAGTAACGAGCAGTACTTC. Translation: CASSHSNEQYF.

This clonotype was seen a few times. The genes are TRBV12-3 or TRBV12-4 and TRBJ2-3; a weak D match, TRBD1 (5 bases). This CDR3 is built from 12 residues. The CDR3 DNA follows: TGTGCATGGGGCGGCCCTTCGGGTACGCAGTATTTT. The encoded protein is CAWGGPSGTQYF.

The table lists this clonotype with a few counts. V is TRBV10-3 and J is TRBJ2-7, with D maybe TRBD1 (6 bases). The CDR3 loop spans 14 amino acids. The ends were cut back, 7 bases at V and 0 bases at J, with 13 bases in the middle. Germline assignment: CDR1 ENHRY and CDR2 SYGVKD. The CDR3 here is CAIKDSLSSYEQYF. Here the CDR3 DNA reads TGTGCCATCAAGGACAGCCTTAGCTCCTACGAGCAGTACTTC.

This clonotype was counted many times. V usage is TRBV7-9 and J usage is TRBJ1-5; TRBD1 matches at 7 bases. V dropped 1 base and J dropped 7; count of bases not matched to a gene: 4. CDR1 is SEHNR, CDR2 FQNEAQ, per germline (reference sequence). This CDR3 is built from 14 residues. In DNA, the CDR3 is TGTGCCAGCAGCTTAGAAGGGGGCGGCCAGCCCCAGCATTTT. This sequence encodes CASSLEGGGQPQHF.

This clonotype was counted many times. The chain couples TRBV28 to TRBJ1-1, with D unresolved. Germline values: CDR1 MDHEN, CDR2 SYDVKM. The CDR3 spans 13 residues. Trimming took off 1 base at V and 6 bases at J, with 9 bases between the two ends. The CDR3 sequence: CASSLSGRPEAFF. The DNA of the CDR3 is TGTGCCAGCAGTTTATCTGGACGGCCTGAAGCTTTCTTT.

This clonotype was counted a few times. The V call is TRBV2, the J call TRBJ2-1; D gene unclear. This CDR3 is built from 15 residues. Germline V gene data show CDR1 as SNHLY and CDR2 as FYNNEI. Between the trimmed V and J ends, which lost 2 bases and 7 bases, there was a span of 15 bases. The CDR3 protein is CASSENAMAYNEQFF. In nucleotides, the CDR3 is TGTGCCAGCAGTGAAAATGCAATGGCTTATAATGAGCAGTTCTTC.

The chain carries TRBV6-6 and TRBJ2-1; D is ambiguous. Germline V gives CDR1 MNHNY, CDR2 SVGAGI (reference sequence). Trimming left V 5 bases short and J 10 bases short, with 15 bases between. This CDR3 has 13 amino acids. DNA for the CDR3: TGTGCCAGCAGTGGACCGGGCAGTGGGGAGCAGTTCTTC. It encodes CASSGPGSGEQFF.

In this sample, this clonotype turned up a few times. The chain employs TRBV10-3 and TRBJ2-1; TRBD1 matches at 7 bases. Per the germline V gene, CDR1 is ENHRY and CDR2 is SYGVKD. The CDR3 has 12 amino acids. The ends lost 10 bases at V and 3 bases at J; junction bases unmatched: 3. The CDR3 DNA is TGTGCCACAAGGGACAGCTACAATGAGCAGTTCTTC. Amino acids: CATRDSYNEQFF.

CDR3: CSAKWMGQSNTEAFF. The CDR3 DNA is TGCAGTGCTAAGTGGATGGGACAGAGCAACACTGAAGCTTTCTTT. The chain joins TRBV20-1 to TRBJ1-1; 7 bases map to TRBD1. The CDR3 covers 15 residues. Germline-derived CDR1 and CDR2 are DFQATT and SNEGSKA (reference sequence). V lost 4 bases to trimming and J lost 2 bases; unmatched junction nucleotides: 10.

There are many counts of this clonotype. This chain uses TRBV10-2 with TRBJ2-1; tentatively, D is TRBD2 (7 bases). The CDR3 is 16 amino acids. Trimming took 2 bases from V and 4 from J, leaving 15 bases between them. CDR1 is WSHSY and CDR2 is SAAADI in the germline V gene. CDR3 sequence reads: CASSEVLGGAYNEQFF. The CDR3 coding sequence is TGCGCCAGCAGTGAGGTCTTGGGGGGGGCATACAATGAGCAGTTCTTC.

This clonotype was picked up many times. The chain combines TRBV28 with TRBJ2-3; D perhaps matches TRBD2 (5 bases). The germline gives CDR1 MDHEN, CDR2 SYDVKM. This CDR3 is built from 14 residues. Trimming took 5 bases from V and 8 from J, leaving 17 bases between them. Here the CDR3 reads CASSDGPRTGTQYF. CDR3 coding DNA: TGTGCCAGCAGTGACGGGCCCAGGACTGGTACGCAGTATTTT.

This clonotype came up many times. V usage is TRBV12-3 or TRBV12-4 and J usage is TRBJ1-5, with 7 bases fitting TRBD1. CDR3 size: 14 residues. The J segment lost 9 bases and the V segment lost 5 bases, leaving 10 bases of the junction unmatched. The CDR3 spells CASSPDREVGPQHF. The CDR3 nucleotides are TGTGCCAGCAGTCCCGACAGGGAAGTAGGGCCCCAGCATTTT.

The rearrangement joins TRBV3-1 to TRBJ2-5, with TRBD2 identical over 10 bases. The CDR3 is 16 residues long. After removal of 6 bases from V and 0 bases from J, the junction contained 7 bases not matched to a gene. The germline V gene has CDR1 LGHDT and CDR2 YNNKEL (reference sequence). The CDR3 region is CASRRLAGEYQETQYF. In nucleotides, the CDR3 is TGTGCCAGCAGGCGCCTAGCGGGGGAGTACCAAGAGACCCAGTACTTC.

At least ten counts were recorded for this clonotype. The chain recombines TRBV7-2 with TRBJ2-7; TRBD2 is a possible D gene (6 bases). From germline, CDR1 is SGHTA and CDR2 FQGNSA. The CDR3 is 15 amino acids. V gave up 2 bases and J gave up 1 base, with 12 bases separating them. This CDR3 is CASSLSGGASYEQYF. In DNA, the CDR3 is TGTGCCAGCAGCTTATCGGGCGGGGCTTCCTACGAGCAGTACTTC.

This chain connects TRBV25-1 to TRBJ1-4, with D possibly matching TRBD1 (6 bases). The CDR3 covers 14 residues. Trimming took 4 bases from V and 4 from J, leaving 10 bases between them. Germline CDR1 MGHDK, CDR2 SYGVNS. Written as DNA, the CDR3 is TGTGCCAGCAGTGTAGGGGGAAGTAATGAAAAACTGTTTTTT. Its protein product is CASSVGGSNEKLFF.

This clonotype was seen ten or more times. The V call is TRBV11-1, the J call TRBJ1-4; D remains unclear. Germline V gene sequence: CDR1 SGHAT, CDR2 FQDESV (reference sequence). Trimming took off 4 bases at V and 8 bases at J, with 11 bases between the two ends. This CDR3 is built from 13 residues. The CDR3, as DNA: TGTGCCAGCAGCTCCACCCACACGGAAAAACTGTTTTTT. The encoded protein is CASSSTHTEKLFF. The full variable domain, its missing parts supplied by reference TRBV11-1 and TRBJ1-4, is EAEVAQSPRYKITEKSQAVAFWCDPISGHATLYWYRQILGQGPELLVQFQDESVVDDSQLPKDRFSAERLKGVDSTLKIQPAELGDSAMYLCASSSTHTEKLFFGSGTQLSVL.

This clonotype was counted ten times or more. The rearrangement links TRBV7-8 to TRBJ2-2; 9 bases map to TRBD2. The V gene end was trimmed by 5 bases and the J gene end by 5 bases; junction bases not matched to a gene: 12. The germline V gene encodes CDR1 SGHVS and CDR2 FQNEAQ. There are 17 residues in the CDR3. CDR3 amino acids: CASSIPSLRGGTGELFF. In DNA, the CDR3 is TGTGCCAGCAGCATCCCTTCTTTGCGGGGGGGAACCGGGGAGCTGTTTTTT.

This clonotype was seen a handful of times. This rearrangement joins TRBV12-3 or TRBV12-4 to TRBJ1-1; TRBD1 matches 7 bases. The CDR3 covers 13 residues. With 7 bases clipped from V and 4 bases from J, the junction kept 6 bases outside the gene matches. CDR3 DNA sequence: TGTGCCAGCACCGTCCAGGGGGTCACTGAAGCTTTCTTT. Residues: CASTVQGVTEAFF.

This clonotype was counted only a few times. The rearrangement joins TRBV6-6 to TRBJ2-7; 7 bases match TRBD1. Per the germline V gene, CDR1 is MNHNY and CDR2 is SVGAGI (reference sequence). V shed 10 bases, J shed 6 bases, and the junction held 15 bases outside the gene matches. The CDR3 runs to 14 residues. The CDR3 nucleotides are TGTGCCACCTCCCAGACAGGGATCCGTTCCGAGCAGTACTTC. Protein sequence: CATSQTGIRSEQYF.

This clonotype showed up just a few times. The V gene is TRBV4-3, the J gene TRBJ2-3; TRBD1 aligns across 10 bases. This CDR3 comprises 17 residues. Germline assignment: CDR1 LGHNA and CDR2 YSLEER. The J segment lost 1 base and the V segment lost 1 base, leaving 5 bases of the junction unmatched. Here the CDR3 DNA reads TGCGCCAGCAGCCAAGGTCTGGGGACAGGGGGCACAGATACGCAGTATTTT. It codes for CASSQGLGTGGTDTQYF.

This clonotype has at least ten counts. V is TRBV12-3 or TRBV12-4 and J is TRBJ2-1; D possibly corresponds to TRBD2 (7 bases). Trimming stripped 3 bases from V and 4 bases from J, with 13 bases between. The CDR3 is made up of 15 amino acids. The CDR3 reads CASSFLRGGYNEQFF. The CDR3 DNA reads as TGTGCCAGCAGTTTTTTGAGGGGGGGATACAATGAGCAGTTCTTC.

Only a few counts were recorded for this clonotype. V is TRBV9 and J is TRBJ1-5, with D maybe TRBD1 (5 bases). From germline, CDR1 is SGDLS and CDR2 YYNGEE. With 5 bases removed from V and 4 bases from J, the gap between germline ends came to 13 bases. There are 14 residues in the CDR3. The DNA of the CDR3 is TGTGCCAGCAGTATTGGGGGGTGGAATCAGCCCCAGCATTTT. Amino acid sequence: CASSIGGWNQPQHF.

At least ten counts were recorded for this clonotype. The CDR3 nucleotides read TGTGCCAGCAGCTTTTCTCCCCCTGGGGGGGGGGAGACCCAGTACTTC. Residues: CASSFSPPGGGETQYF. The chain joins TRBV7-2 to TRBJ2-5, with TRBD2 matching 7 bases. V lost 3 bases to trimming and J lost 5 bases; unmatched junction nucleotides: 12. The CDR3 covers 16 residues. Germline V gives CDR1 SGHTA, CDR2 FQGNSA.

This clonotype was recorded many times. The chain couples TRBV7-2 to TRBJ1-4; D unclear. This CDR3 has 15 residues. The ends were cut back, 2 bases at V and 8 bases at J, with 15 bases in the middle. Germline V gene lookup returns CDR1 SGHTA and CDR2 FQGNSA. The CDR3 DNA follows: TGTGCCAGCAGCTTAAACGAAGGACGGAGGGAAAAACTGTTTTTT. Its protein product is CASSLNEGRREKLFF.

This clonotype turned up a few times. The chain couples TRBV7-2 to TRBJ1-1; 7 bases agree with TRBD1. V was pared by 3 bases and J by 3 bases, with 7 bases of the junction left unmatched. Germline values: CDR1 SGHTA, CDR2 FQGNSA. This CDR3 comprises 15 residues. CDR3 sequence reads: CASSLEGASYTEAFF. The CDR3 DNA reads TGTGCCAGCAGCTTGGAGGGGGCTTCGTACACTGAAGCTTTCTTT.